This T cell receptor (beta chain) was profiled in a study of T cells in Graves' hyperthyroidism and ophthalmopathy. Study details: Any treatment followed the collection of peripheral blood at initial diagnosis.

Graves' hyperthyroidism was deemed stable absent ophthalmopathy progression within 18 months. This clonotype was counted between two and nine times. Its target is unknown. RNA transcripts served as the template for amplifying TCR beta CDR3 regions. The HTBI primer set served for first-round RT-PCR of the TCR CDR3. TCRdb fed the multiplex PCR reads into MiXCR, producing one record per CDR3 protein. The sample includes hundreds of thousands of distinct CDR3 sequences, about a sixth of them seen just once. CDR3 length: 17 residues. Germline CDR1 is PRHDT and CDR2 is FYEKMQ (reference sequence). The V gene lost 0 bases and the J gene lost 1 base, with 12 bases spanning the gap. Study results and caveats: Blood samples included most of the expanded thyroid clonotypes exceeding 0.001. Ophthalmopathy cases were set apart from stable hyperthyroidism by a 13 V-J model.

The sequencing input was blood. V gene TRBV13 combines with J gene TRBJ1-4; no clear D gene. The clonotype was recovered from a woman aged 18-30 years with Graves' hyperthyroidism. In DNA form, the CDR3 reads TGTGCCAGCAGCTTAGGGCGAGAGGGCGGAACTAATGAAAAACTGTTTTTT. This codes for CASSLGREGGTNEKLFF.